These T cell receptor beta chains were read from a single sample in a study of shared clonotypes between healthy human individuals. Produced via immunoSEQ multiplex PCR; TCRdb's table is partial and in-frame only. The table lists 850,000 to 1,100,000 clones, approximately 80% of them singletons, with 0.89% in the top ten. Source material: memory CD4+ T cells from PBMCs. The source is a man younger than 35 in good health. Some clones in this sample may be carry-over from other donors' samples. The CDR3 runs from the conserved cysteine through the conserved F or W. D genes are given only for firm matches. Clone size is stated in some rows and not others, as once, few, many or a class when expanded.

j_gene: TRBJ2-5
d_gene: -
abundance: -
v_gene: TRBV7-9
len: 13
CDR3aa: CASSLDPEETQYF
CDR3nt: TGTGCCAGCAGCTTAGATCCGGAGGAGACCCAGTACTTC

j_gene: TRBJ2-7
d_gene: TRBD2
abundance: few
v_gene: TRBV18
len: 16
CDR3aa: CASSPRVAGDGDEQYF
CDR3nt: TGTGCCAGCTCACCCCGGGTAGCGGGAGACGGGGACGAGCAGTACTTC

j_gene: TRBJ2-7
d_gene: -
abundance: -
v_gene: TRBV4-1
len: 15
CDR3aa: CASSPQGPMPYEQYF
CDR3nt: TGCGCCAGCAGTCCACAGGGACCGATGCCCTACGAGCAGTACTTC

j_gene: TRBJ2-2
d_gene: TRBD1
abundance: once
v_gene: TRBV5-1
len: 15
CDR3aa: CASRTGDLGTGELFF
CDR3nt: TGCGCCAGCCGGACAGGCGACCTGGGCACCGGGGAGCTGTTTTTT

j_gene: TRBJ2-7
d_gene: TRBD2
abundance: -
v_gene: TRBV4-1
len: 15
CDR3aa: CASRETSGRNYEQYF
CDR3nt: TGCGCCAGCAGGGAGACTAGCGGGAGGAATTACGAGCAGTACTTC

j_gene: TRBJ1-1
d_gene: -
abundance: few
v_gene: TRBV19
len: 13
CDR3aa: CASNYQPNTEAFF
CDR3nt: TGTGCCAGTAACTACCAGCCGAACACTGAAGCTTTCTTT

j_gene: TRBJ1-2
d_gene: -
abundance: once
v_gene: TRBV10-2
len: 12
CDR3aa: CASGRGSYGYTF
CDR3nt: TGCGCCAGCGGGCGGGGTAGCTATGGCTACACCTTC

j_gene: TRBJ2-5
d_gene: TRBD2
abundance: -
v_gene: TRBV7-9
len: 14
CDR3aa: CASSPGGGVETQYF
CDR3nt: TGTGCCAGCAGCCCGGGGGGAGGGGTAGAGACCCAGTACTTC

j_gene: TRBJ2-2
d_gene: -
abundance: -
v_gene: TRBV7-2
len: 14
CDR3aa: CASSFVAADGELFF
CDR3nt: TGTGCCAGCAGCTTTGTAGCGGCGGACGGGGAGCTGTTTTTT

j_gene: TRBJ2-2
d_gene: -
abundance: -
v_gene: TRBV6-5
len: 15
CDR3aa: CASFAPGPNTGELFF
CDR3nt: TGTGCCAGCTTCGCCCCGGGCCCGAACACCGGGGAGCTGTTTTTT

j_gene: TRBJ2-7
d_gene: -
abundance: -
v_gene: TRBV6-1
len: 12
CDR3aa: CASTGQSYEQYF
CDR3nt: TGTGCCAGCACTGGACAGAGCTACGAGCAGTACTTC

j_gene: TRBJ2-5
d_gene: TRBD1
abundance: few
v_gene: TRBV11-2
len: 14
CDR3aa: CASSFRGSGETQYF
CDR3nt: TGTGCCAGCAGCTTCAGGGGGTCGGGAGAGACCCAGTACTTC

j_gene: TRBJ2-3
d_gene: TRBD1
abundance: once
v_gene: TRBV18
len: 14
CDR3aa: CASTLTGVTDTQYF
CDR3nt: TGTGCCAGCACCCTGACAGGGGTGACGGATACGCAGTATTTT

j_gene: TRBJ1-1
d_gene: -
abundance: -
v_gene: TRBV28
len: 13
CDR3aa: CATTWNPNTEAFF
CDR3nt: TGTGCCACCACTTGGAACCCGAACACTGAAGCTTTCTTT

j_gene: TRBJ2-2
d_gene: -
abundance: -
v_gene: TRBV18
len: 15
CDR3aa: CASSPWGPNTGELFF
CDR3nt: TGTGCCAGCTCACCATGGGGTCCAAACACCGGGGAGCTGTTTTTT

j_gene: TRBJ2-4
d_gene: -
abundance: -
v_gene: TRBV9
len: 15
CDR3aa: CASSVGEGRSPNQYF
CDR3nt: TGTGCCAGCAGCGTAGGAGAAGGACGGAGTCCTAATCAGTACTTC

j_gene: TRBJ2-4
d_gene: TRBD2
abundance: many
v_gene: TRBV19
len: 17
CDR3aa: CASSRSAGGSPENIQYF
CDR3nt: TGTGCCAGTAGTAGGTCGGCGGGAGGTTCACCAGAAAACATTCAGTACTTC

j_gene: TRBJ2-7
d_gene: -
abundance: -
v_gene: TRBV10-3
len: 12
CDR3aa: CAISGDSWEQYF
CDR3nt: TGTGCCATCAGTGGGGACTCCTGGGAGCAGTACTTC

j_gene: TRBJ2-4
d_gene: -
abundance: -
v_gene: TRBV7-2
len: 14
CDR3aa: CASSSTGEGNIQYF
CDR3nt: TGTGCCAGCAGCTCGACAGGGGAGGGAAACATTCAGTACTTC

j_gene: TRBJ1-1
d_gene: -
abundance: -
v_gene: TRBV27
len: 15
CDR3aa: CASSRRGRMNTEAFF
CDR3nt: TGTGCCAGCAGCCGGCGGGGACGGATGAACACTGAAGCTTTCTTT

j_gene: TRBJ2-2
d_gene: TRBD1
abundance: -
v_gene: TRBV18
len: 16
CDR3aa: CASSPQGASNTGELFF
CDR3nt: TGTGCCAGCTCACCACAGGGGGCGTCGAACACCGGGGAGCTGTTTTTT

j_gene: TRBJ1-1
d_gene: -
abundance: few
v_gene: TRBV18
len: 13
CDR3aa: CASSPRWDTEAFF
CDR3nt: TGTGCCAGCTCACCTCGTTGGGACACTGAAGCTTTCTTT

j_gene: TRBJ2-5
d_gene: -
abundance: -
v_gene: TRBV19
len: 14
CDR3aa: CATQAAGGLETQYF
CDR3nt: TGTGCCACCCAGGCAGCGGGCGGGTTGGAGACCCAGTACTTC

j_gene: TRBJ2-3
d_gene: -
abundance: -
v_gene: TRBV29-1
len: 13
CDR3aa: CSAGTPGTDTQYF
CDR3nt: TGCAGCGCAGGGACACCGGGTACAGATACGCAGTATTTT

j_gene: TRBJ1-2
d_gene: -
abundance: -
v_gene: TRBV4-1
len: 15
CDR3aa: CASSQAPQGIYGYTF
CDR3nt: TGCGCCAGCAGCCAAGCGCCCCAGGGGATCTATGGCTACACCTTC

j_gene: TRBJ2-7
d_gene: -
abundance: once
v_gene: TRBV6-5
len: 15
CDR3aa: CASSYSFSRSYEQYF
CDR3nt: TGTGCCAGCAGTTACTCTTTTTCCAGATCCTACGAGCAGTACTTC

j_gene: TRBJ2-1
d_gene: TRBD2
abundance: few
v_gene: TRBV2
len: 16
CDR3aa: CASSSPGGGRASEQFF
CDR3nt: TGTGCCAGCAGTTCCCCTGGGGGCGGGAGGGCCAGTGAGCAGTTCTTC

j_gene: TRBJ2-2
d_gene: -
abundance: -
v_gene: TRBV2
len: 14
CDR3aa: CASSWWENTGELFF
CDR3nt: TGTGCCAGCAGTTGGTGGGAGAACACCGGGGAGCTGTTTTTT

j_gene: TRBJ2-1
d_gene: TRBD1
abundance: -
v_gene: TRBV5-8
len: 15
CDR3aa: CASSFTTGMGNEQFF
CDR3nt: TGTGCCAGCAGCTTCACGACAGGGATGGGGAATGAGCAGTTCTTC

j_gene: TRBJ1-2
d_gene: -
abundance: -
v_gene: TRBV27
len: 15
CDR3aa: CASSPVGNALSGYTF
CDR3nt: TGTGCCAGCAGTCCGGTCGGGAACGCCTTATCCGGCTACACCTTC

j_gene: TRBJ2-1
d_gene: -
abundance: -
v_gene: TRBV5-4
len: 13
CDR3aa: CASSLSTTGEQFF
CDR3nt: TGTGCCAGCAGCTTGAGTACTACCGGTGAGCAGTTCTTC

j_gene: TRBJ2-1
d_gene: -
abundance: -
v_gene: TRBV27
len: 14
CDR3aa: CASRDRSLLNEQFF
CDR3nt: TGTGCCAGCAGAGACAGATCCTTACTCAATGAGCAGTTCTTC

j_gene: TRBJ2-7
d_gene: TRBD1
abundance: -
v_gene: TRBV2
len: 12
CDR3aa: CASKAGGNEQYF
CDR3nt: TGTGCCAGCAAGGCAGGGGGCAACGAGCAGTACTTC

j_gene: TRBJ1-5
d_gene: -
abundance: -
v_gene: TRBV21-1
len: 17
CDR3aa: CASSLAPRVIGNQPQHF
CDR3nt: TGTGCCAGCAGCCTAGCCCCCAGGGTGATCGGCAATCAGCCCCAGCATTTT

j_gene: TRBJ1-1
d_gene: TRBD1
abundance: -
v_gene: TRBV30
len: 17
CDR3aa: CAWSVGGGTGEVTEAFF
CDR3nt: TGTGCCTGGAGTGTAGGTGGGGGGACAGGGGAGGTCACTGAAGCTTTCTTT

j_gene: TRBJ1-2
d_gene: -
abundance: -
v_gene: TRBV7-2
len: 14
CDR3aa: CASNLEGLSYGYTF
CDR3nt: TGTGCCAGCAACCTCGAAGGGTTGAGCTATGGCTACACCTTC

j_gene: TRBJ1-2
d_gene: TRBD1
abundance: -
v_gene: TRBV7-9
len: 13
CDR3aa: CASRRQGYYGYTF
CDR3nt: TGTGCCAGCAGACGACAGGGATACTATGGCTACACCTTC

j_gene: TRBJ1-2
d_gene: -
abundance: few
v_gene: TRBV5-1
len: 12
CDR3aa: CASSLEADGYTF
CDR3nt: TGCGCCAGCAGCTTGGAGGCAGATGGCTACACCTTC

j_gene: TRBJ1-1
d_gene: TRBD1
abundance: -
v_gene: TRBV27
len: 16
CDR3aa: CASSKDRGPMNTEAFF
CDR3nt: TGTGCCAGCAGTAAGGACAGGGGCCCCATGAACACTGAAGCTTTCTTT

j_gene: TRBJ2-5
d_gene: -
abundance: -
v_gene: TRBV5-6
len: 17
CDR3aa: CASSLPSRGSFQETQYF
CDR3nt: TGTGCCAGCAGCTTGCCGAGTCGAGGAAGTTTTCAAGAGACCCAGTACTTC

j_gene: TRBJ1-1
d_gene: -
abundance: -
v_gene: TRBV2
len: 14
CDR3aa: CASRRGSSNTEAFF
CDR3nt: TGTGCCAGCAGGCGGGGCTCTTCGAACACTGAAGCTTTCTTT